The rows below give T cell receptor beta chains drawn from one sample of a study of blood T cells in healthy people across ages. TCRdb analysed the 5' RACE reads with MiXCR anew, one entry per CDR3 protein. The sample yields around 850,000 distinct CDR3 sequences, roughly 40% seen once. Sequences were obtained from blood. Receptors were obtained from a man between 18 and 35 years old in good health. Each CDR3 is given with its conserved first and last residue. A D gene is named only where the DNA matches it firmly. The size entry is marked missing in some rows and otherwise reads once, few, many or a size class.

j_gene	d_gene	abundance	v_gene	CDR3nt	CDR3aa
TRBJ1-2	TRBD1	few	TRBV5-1	TGCGCCAGCAGCTTGGTAGGACAGGGTATTGGTGGCTACACCTTC	CASSLVGQGIGGYTF
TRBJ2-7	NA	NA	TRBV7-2	TGTGCCAGCAGCTTAGGGGCCGCACGGTCCTACGAGCAGTACTTC	CASSLGAARSYEQYF
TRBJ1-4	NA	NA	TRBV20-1	TGCAGTGCTAGGGACAACTCTAATGAAAAACTGTTTTTT	CSARDNSNEKLFF
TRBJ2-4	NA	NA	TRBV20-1	TGCAGTGCTAGGGGGGGACCGAAAGGGGCCTACGGGCAGTACTTC	CSARGGPKGAYGQYF
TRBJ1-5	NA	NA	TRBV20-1	TGCAGTGCTAGAGGGACCAGCAATCAGCCCCAGCATTTT	CSARGTSNQPQHF
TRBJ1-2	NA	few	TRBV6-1	TGTGCCAGCAGCTCGAGGGTGGCATCCCGGGGGGTCTATGGCTACACCTTC	CASSSRVASRGVYGYTF
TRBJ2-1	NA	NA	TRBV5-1	TGCGCCAGCAGCGAAGAACAGGGAACCAATGAGCAGTTCTTC	CASSEEQGTNEQFF
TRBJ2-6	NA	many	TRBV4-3	TGCGCCAGCAGCCAAGACTCTTCGGCAGGGGCCAACGTCCTGACTTTC	CASSQDSSAGANVLTF
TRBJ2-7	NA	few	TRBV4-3	TGCGCCAGCAGCCAAGACCTCGACGGCTCCTACGAGCAGTACTTC	CASSQDLDGSYEQYF
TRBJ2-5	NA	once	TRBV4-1	TGCGCCAGCAGCCCCCCGGGACGGAACCGTGGAGAGACCCAGTACTTC	CASSPPGRNRGETQYF
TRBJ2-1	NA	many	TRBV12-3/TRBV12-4	TGTGCCAGCAGTTCCGGCAGACACAATGAGCAGTTCTTC	CASSSGRHNEQFF
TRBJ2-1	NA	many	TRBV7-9	TGTGCCAGCATCGACCCGGACAGCACCCCCTACAATGAGCAGTTCTTC	CASIDPDSTPYNEQFF
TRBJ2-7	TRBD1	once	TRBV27	TGTGCCAGCAGTCCAGACCCGACAGGGTACGGATACGAGCAGTACTTC	CASSPDPTGYGYEQYF
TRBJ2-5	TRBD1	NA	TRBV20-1	TGCAGTACTGCATCCGGGACAGGGATTGAGACCCAGTACTTC	CSTASGTGIETQYF
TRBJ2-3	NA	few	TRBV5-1	TGCGCCAGCAGCTTGGACTCGGCTAGCACAGATACGCAGTATTTT	CASSLDSASTDTQYF
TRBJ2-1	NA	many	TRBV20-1	TGCAGTGCCCTTCAACCTCAGCTCTACAATGAGCAGTTCTTC	CSALQPQLYNEQFF
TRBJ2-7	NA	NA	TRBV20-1	TGCAGTGCTAGAGATATCTACGAGCAGTACTTC	CSARDIYEQYF
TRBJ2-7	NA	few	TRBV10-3	TGTGCCATCAGTGACCTTGGGACTGGGAATACCTACGAGCAGTACTTC	CAISDLGTGNTYEQYF
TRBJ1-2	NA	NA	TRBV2	TGTGCCAGCGGACTTCGGGGAGCAAGATATGGCTACACCTTC	CASGLRGARYGYTF
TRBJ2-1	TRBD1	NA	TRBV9	TGTGCCAGCAGCGTTTCTGGGACAGGGGGACTCAATGAGCAGTTCTTC	CASSVSGTGGLNEQFF
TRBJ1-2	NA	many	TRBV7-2	TGTGCCAGCAGCTTAGCGCTTTCGCCTGGCTACACCTTC	CASSLALSPGYTF
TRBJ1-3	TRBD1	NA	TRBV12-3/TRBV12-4	TGTGCCAGCAGTTTAAGGGACAGGGGCTCTGGAAACACCATATATTTT	CASSLRDRGSGNTIYF
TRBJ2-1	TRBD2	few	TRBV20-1	TGCAGTGCTAGTGGCGGGGGGGCCACGAATGAGCAGTTCTTC	CSASGGGATNEQFF
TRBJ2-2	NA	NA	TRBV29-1	TGCAGCGTTTTTACGGAAACAGGGTATAACGGGGAGCTGTTTTTT	CSVFTETGYNGELFF
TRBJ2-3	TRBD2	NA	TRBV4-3	TGCGCCAGCAGCCAAGAAAGGGGTAGCGGGGGGGCAGATACGCAGTATTTT	CASSQERGSGGADTQYF
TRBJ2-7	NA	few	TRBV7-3	TGTGCCAGCAGCCCGGACATTCACTACGAGCAGTACTTC	CASSPDIHYEQYF
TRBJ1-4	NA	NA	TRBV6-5	TGTGCCAGCAGTTACTCGAGGACGGATGGGGAAAAACTGTTTTTT	CASSYSRTDGEKLFF
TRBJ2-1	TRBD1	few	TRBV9	TGTGCCAGCAGCCCGCCGGGCGGACAGGACTACAATGAGCAGTTCTTC	CASSPPGGQDYNEQFF
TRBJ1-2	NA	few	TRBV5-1	TGCGCCAGCAGCTGGGGACGGGGTCCCTCAAACTATGGCTACACCTTC	CASSWGRGPSNYGYTF
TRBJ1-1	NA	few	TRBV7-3	TGTGCCAGCAGCCCCCAAGTAGGGAGAGGAGCTGAAGCTTTCTTT	CASSPQVGRGAEAFF
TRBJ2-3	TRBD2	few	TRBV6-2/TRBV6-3	TGTGCCAGCAGAACGGGGGGTGCGACAGATACGCAGTATTTT	CASRTGGATDTQYF
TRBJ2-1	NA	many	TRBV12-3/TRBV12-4	TGTGCCAGTAGAGCGGACCTAGCATCAGCGGATGGGCAGTTCTTC	CASRADLASADGQFF
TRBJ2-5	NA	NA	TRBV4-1	TGCACCAGCAGCCAAGATCCAGTACAAGAGACCCAGTACTTC	CTSSQDPVQETQYF
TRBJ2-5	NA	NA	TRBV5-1	TGCGCCAGCAGCTTAGAGAACTCCTACAATGAGCAGTACTTC	CASSLENSYNEQYF
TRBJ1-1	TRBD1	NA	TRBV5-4	TGTGCCAGCAGCCCAGGGGGGACGGGGACTTTAAACACTGAAGCTTTCTTT	CASSPGGTGTLNTEAFF
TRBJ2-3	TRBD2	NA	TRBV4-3	TGCGCCAGCAGCCGCGGGGGGGGGGCCACAGATACGCAGTATTTT	CASSRGGGATDTQYF
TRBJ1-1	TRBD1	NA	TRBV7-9	TGTGCCAGCAGCTTAAGGTCTGGGTCCGTGACAGGGAAGACTGAAGCTTTCTTT	CASSLRSGSVTGKTEAFF
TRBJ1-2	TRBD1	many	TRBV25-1	TGTGCCAGCAGTGAAGACAGGGAACGTGGCTACACCTTC	CASSEDRERGYTF
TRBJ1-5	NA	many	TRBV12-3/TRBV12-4	TGTGCCAGCAGTTCCCCGGGGAGGGAGGGGCATCAGCCCCAGCATTTT	CASSSPGREGHQPQHF
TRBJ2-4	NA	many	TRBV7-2	TGTGCCAGCAGCTTATGGCGGATGGGGCCAGGTTATAGTGAAAACATTCAGTACTTC	CASSLWRMGPGYSENIQYF